This is a list of T cell receptor beta chains from one sample in a study of blood T cell repertoires in COVID-19. Here immunoSEQ multiplex PCR was the method, and the copy in TCRdb shows in-frame clones only, minus some. The table includes about 70,000 clones, roughly 81% detected once. Input material: peripheral blood. Source of these receptors: a man at least 80 years old with acute or convalescent COVID-19. Each CDR3 is given with its conserved first and last residue. D genes are given only for firm matches. Expanded clones get a size class; other rows say once, few or many, or leave the size out.

v_gene,j_gene,abundance,d_gene,CDR3aa,CDR3nt
TRBV5-1,TRBJ2-7,.,.,CASSFGGAERYEQYF,TGCGCCAGCAGCTTTGGAGGGGCAGAGCGTTACGAGCAGTACTTC
TRBV18,TRBJ2-7,few,.,CASSPRGIVSEQYF,TGTGCCAGCTCACCACGAGGGATCGTAAGCGAGCAGTACTTC
TRBV24-1,TRBJ2-3,.,TRBD2,CATSEPKAGGPVDTQYF,TGTGCCACCAGTGAACCTAAAGCGGGGGGGCCCGTAGATACGCAGTATTTT
TRBV18,TRBJ2-1,.,TRBD2,CASSSGTSRNEQFF,TGTGCCAGCTCATCTGGGACTAGCAGGAATGAGCAGTTCTTC
TRBV4-2,TRBJ1-1,few,.,CASSQEAGRTEAFF,TGTGCCAGCAGCCAAGAGGCCGGGAGAACTGAAGCTTTCTTT
TRBV7-2,TRBJ2-1,.,TRBD1,CASSLSQGVVNEQFF,TGTGCCAGCAGCTTAAGCCAGGGGGTAGTCAATGAGCAGTTCTTC
TRBV5-1,TRBJ2-3,.,.,CASSMGDTMDTDTQYF,TGCGCCAGCAGCATGGGGGACACCATGGACACAGATACGCAGTATTTT
TRBV11-3,TRBJ2-1,.,TRBD2,CASSLGLADEQFF,TGTGCCAGCAGCTTAGGACTAGCGGATGAGCAGTTCTTC
TRBV19,TRBJ1-4,.,.,CASSPPIPRGDEKLFF,TGTGCCAGTAGTCCCCCGATCCCCCGGGGGGATGAAAAACTGTTTTTT
TRBV2,TRBJ2-3,.,.,CASSVEADTQYF,TGTGCCAGCAGTGTTGAGGCAGATACGCAGTATTTT